What follows describes a single T cell receptor (beta chain). The data were taken from a study of blood T cell repertoires in COVID-19. Whole-study context: Nucleic acid was either cDNA or gDNA, and it came from T cells, B-cell-depleted T cells, or PBMCs.

The protocol was immunoSEQ multiplex PCR, while the TCRdb copy is restricted to in-frame clones and leaves out a portion. In the table there are under 200,000 clones, 85% to 90% of which are singletons. The origin of this receptor is a woman in her fifties or sixties with COVID-19, enrolled during active disease. The material sequenced was peripheral blood.

The CDR3: CASSLVVSVNSYEQYF. CDR3 nucleotide sequence: TGTGCCAGCAGCTTAGTGGTTAGCGTTAACTCCTACGAGCAGTACTTC. This sequence joins TRBV7-2 and TRBJ2-7; tentatively, D is TRBD2 (5 bases). This CDR3 region has 16 residues. V was clipped by 1 base and J by 0 bases, with 13 bases between them. Germline lookup yields CDR1 SGHTA and CDR2 FQGNSA.